Shown below are 31 T cell receptor beta chains from a single sample sequenced in a study of blood T cell repertoires in COVID-19 (TCRdb year 2020). Library preparation was by the immunoSEQ multiplex PCR assay. In its TCRdb copy, this immuneACCESS table keeps in-frame sequences only and misses some clones. Where compared with another copy, unresolved V genes explain less than half of these, and the others have no known cause. Across this sample there are around 52,000 clones, with roughly 90% seen only once. Approximately 20% of the sample is in the top ten clones. Sequenced sample: peripheral blood. Receptor source: a woman older than 75 with COVID-19, enrolled during active disease.

The chain links TRBV11-3 to TRBJ2-7; unclear D gene. Germline V CDR1 and CDR2: SGHNT, YENEEA. The CDR3 is 15 residues long. Trimming shortened V by 2 bases and J by 1 base, and 12 bases separated the two germline ends. The CDR3 bases are TGTGCCAGCAGCTTAACCCCAGTACCTTCCTACGAGCAGTACTTC. It specifies CASSLTPVPSYEQYF.

This clone appeared a few times. The chain couples TRBV4-1 to TRBJ1-4, with D possibly matching TRBD1 (5 bases). The CDR3 extends over 15 amino acids. The V gene lost 0 bases and the J gene lost 8 bases, with 13 bases spanning the gap. Germline values: CDR1 MGHRA, CDR2 YSYEKL. CDR3 region: CASSQEGTVGEKLFF. CDR3 nucleotide sequence: TGCGCCAGCAGCCAAGAGGGGACTGTTGGGGAAAAACTGTTTTTT.

V and J are TRBV3-1 (or the pseudogene TRBV3-2) and TRBJ1-6; 8 bases map to TRBD1. CDR1 and CDR2 (germline): LGHDT, YNNKEL (reference sequence). J was trimmed by 9 bases and V by 3 bases; bases with no gene match: 7. CDR3 length equals 15 residues. The CDR3: CASSQKTGVSSPLHF. For the CDR3, the DNA is TGTGCCAGCAGCCAGAAGACAGGGGTTAGTTCACCCCTCCACTTT.

The chain couples TRBV6-5 to TRBJ2-7; D is ambiguous. Germline V lookup: CDR1 MNHEY, CDR2 SVGAGI. V lost 6 bases, J lost 2 bases, and 2 bases lay in between. This CDR3 has 10 residues. CDR3 loop: CASSTYEQYF. CDR3 nucleotides: TGTGCCAGCAGCACCTACGAGCAGTACTTC.

V gene TRBV19 combines with J gene TRBJ1-6; tentatively, D is TRBD1 (5 bases). Germline V gene sequence: CDR1 LNHDA, CDR2 SQIVND (reference sequence). Trimming removed 4 bases from V and 7 bases from J, with 23 bases in between. This CDR3 is 18 amino acids long. CDR3 bases: TGTGCCAGTAGTAACACTCTGGGGGGACCGCGGATCAATTCACCCCTCCACTTT. Residues: CASSNTLGGPRINSPLHF.

The V call is TRBV11-2, the J call TRBJ2-2; 11 positions agree with TRBD2. V trimming: 2 bases; J trimming: 5 bases; junction bases outside the gene matches: 7. The CDR3 is 17 residues long. Germline assignment: CDR1 SGHAT and CDR2 FQNNGV. CDR3 sequence reads: CASSLSLAGGFTGELFF. CDR3 nucleotides: TGTGCCAGCAGCTTATCCCTAGCGGGGGGATTTACCGGGGAGCTGTTTTTT.

J is TRBJ2-3 and V is TRBV6-5; 9 nucleotides match TRBD2. CDR1 MNHEY and CDR2 SVGAGI come from the germline V gene. With 0 bases clipped from V and 1 base from J, the junction kept 2 bases outside the gene matches. The CDR3 consists of 16 residues. Here the CDR3 DNA reads TGTGCCAGCAGTTACTCCCCTAGCGGGGGCACAGATACGCAGTATTTT. Translation: CASSYSPSGGTDTQYF.

This chain connects TRBV5-4 to TRBJ2-2; D might be TRBD1 (6 bases). Deletions cut 0 bases from V and 5 bases from J, with 14 bases between. Germline V lookup: CDR1 SGHNT, CDR2 YYREEE (reference sequence). The CDR3 is 16 residues long. The CDR3 sequence: CASSLVQGPQTGELFF. CDR3 bases: TGTGCCAGCAGCTTGGTCCAGGGGCCCCAGACCGGGGAGCTGTTTTTT.

This chain uses TRBV7-9 with TRBJ1-6; 7 nucleotides line up with TRBD1. Germline V CDR1 and CDR2: SEHNR, FQNEAQ (reference sequence). The CDR3 extends over 15 amino acids. With 4 bases clipped from V and 6 bases from J, the junction kept 6 bases outside the gene matches. DNA for the CDR3: TGTGCCAGCAGCTCGACAGGGCTACGTAATTCACCCCTCCACTTT. Protein sequence: CASSSTGLRNSPLHF.

V and J are TRBV18 and TRBJ1-2; 7 bases agree with TRBD1. The V gene end was trimmed by 4 bases and the J gene end by 3 bases; junction bases not matched to a gene: 8. The CDR3 loop spans 15 amino acids. CDR1 and CDR2 from the germline V gene are KGHSH and LQKENI. The CDR3, as DNA: TGTGCCAGCTCACAAAACAGGGGCGTTGACTATGGCTACACCTTC. It encodes CASSQNRGVDYGYTF.

The chain recombines TRBV3-1 (or the pseudogene TRBV3-2) with TRBJ1-2; D is ambiguous. Germline CDR1 is LGHDT and CDR2 is YNNKEL (reference sequence). V dropped 2 bases and J dropped 7 bases, with 14 bases sitting between them. The CDR3 covers 14 residues. The CDR3 sequence is CASSQYTQGGGYTF. CDR3 nucleotide sequence: TGTGCCAGCAGCCAATACACCCAAGGAGGTGGCTACACCTTC.

The genes are TRBV24-1 and TRBJ1-1, with 8 bases fitting TRBD1. This CDR3 is 18 amino acids long. The germline V gene has CDR1 KGHDR and CDR2 SFDVKD. With 1 base clipped from V and 3 bases from J, the junction kept 12 bases outside the gene matches. CDR3 protein: CATSDLPDREDEDTEAFF. For the CDR3, the DNA is TGTGCCACCAGTGATTTACCGGACAGGGAGGATGAGGACACTGAAGCTTTCTTT.

The chain joins TRBV3-1 (or the pseudogene TRBV3-2) to TRBJ1-2; D may be TRBD1 (6 bases). The V gene lost 1 base and the J gene lost 0 bases, with 15 bases spanning the gap. The CDR3 spans 17 residues. Germline V lookup: CDR1 LGHDT, CDR2 YNNKEL (reference sequence). In nucleotides, the CDR3 is TGTGCCAGCAGCCAAGCCGGGCAGGGGCTCACTAACTATGGCTACACCTTC. This encodes CASSQAGQGLTNYGYTF.

The chain couples TRBV7-9 to TRBJ1-2, with D possibly being TRBD1 (5 bases). V shed 5 bases and J shed 8 bases, with 18 bases lying between them. There are 14 residues in the CDR3. Germline V gene lookup returns CDR1 SEHNR and CDR2 FQNEAQ (reference sequence). Here the CDR3 reads CASSEAGGFGGYTF. The CDR3, as DNA: TGTGCCAGCAGCGAGGCGGGGGGATTCGGCGGCTACACCTTC.

This rearrangement joins TRBV6-2 or TRBV6-3 to TRBJ1-2; 7 bases match TRBD1. Trimming at V came to 5 bases and at J to 6 bases, leaving 12 bases not matched to a gene. Germline CDR1 is MNHEY and CDR2 is SVGEGT. This CDR3 is 15 amino acids long. CDR3 residues: CASSPIFGQADGYTF. The CDR3 DNA reads TGTGCCAGCAGTCCAATCTTTGGACAGGCGGATGGCTACACCTTC.

This chain links TRBV2 with TRBJ2-1, with TRBD2 matching over 8 bases. J was trimmed by 3 bases and V by 10 bases; bases with no gene match: 11. The CDR3 contains 15 residues. CDR1 is SNHLY, CDR2 FYNNEI, per germline. The CDR3 coding sequence is TGTGCCACCAGAGGACTAGCTCAGGGCTACAATGAGCAGTTCTTC. Protein: CATRGLAQGYNEQFF.

The CDR3 sequence: CSVVDRETYGYTF. The CDR3 nucleotides are TGCAGCGTTGTGGACAGGGAAACCTATGGCTACACCTTC. The J gene is TRBJ1-2, the V gene TRBV29-1, with TRBD1 identical over 8 bases. Per germline, CDR1 SQVTM and CDR2 ANQGSEA. V lost 4 bases to trimming and J lost 4 bases; unmatched junction nucleotides: 5. The CDR3 spans 13 residues.

J is TRBJ2-7 and V is TRBV20-1; D might be TRBD2 (5 bases). This CDR3 contains 11 residues. V lost 6 bases, J lost 4 bases, and 10 bases lay in between. Germline loops: CDR1 DFQATT, CDR2 SNEGSKA (reference sequence). In nucleotides, the CDR3 is TGCAGTGCCAGGACTGAGTACGAGCAGTACTTC. Residues: CSARTEYEQYF.

The V gene is TRBV5-8, the J gene TRBJ2-7, with a weak D call TRBD1 (6 bases). The CDR3 is 14 amino acids. CDR1 is SGHTS and CDR2 is YDEGEE in the germline V gene. V gave up 5 bases and J gave up 3 bases, with 15 bases separating them. For the CDR3, the DNA is TGTGCCAGCAGTCTCCGGGGACACAGCTACGAGCAGTACTTC. Translation gives CASSLRGHSYEQYF.

The genes are TRBV7-9 and TRBJ2-1, with 8 nucleotides matching TRBD2. The CDR3 spans 15 residues. V was pared by 8 bases and J by 10 bases, with 16 bases of the junction left unmatched. The V gene's germline CDR1 is SEHNR and CDR2 FQNEAQ (reference sequence). In DNA form, the CDR3 reads TGTGCCAGCCACGGGGGGGAGACAAGGCACGGGGAGCAGTTCTTC. Its protein product is CASHGGETRHGEQFF.

This clone has a handful of counts. The J gene is TRBJ2-7, the V gene TRBV3-1 (or the pseudogene TRBV3-2); D call uncertain. Germline CDR1 is LGHDT and CDR2 is YNNKEL (reference sequence). The CDR3 sequence is 10 residues long. V lost 11 bases and J lost 4, with 9 bases in between. CDR3 coding DNA: TGTGCCTCAGGTGGTTACGAGCAGTACTTC. Protein: CASGGYEQYF.

The genes are TRBV3-1 (or the pseudogene TRBV3-2) and TRBJ2-5; TRBD2 matches at 11 bases. The J segment lost 1 base and the V segment lost 3 bases, leaving 1 base of the junction unmatched. There are 15 residues in the CDR3. Per the germline V gene, CDR1 is LGHDT and CDR2 is YNNKEL (reference sequence). This CDR3 reads CASSQGLAVQETQYF. CDR3 nucleotides: TGTGCCAGCAGCCAGGGACTAGCGGTCCAAGAGACCCAGTACTTC.

CDR3 sequence reads: CASSPTTGIQGNYGYTF. The CDR3 DNA follows: TGTGCCAGCTCACCTACGACAGGGATCCAGGGAAACTATGGCTACACCTTC. The chain employs TRBV18 and TRBJ1-2, with 7 bases aligning to TRBD1. Germline V gene lookup returns CDR1 KGHSH and CDR2 LQKENI. This CDR3 comprises 17 residues. The V segment lost 3 bases and the J segment 2 bases; nucleotides outside the gene matches: 12. The variable domain in full, completed from reference TRBV18 and TRBJ1-2, reads NAGVMQNPRHLVRRRGQEARLRCSPMKGHSHVYWYRQLPEEGLKFMVYLQKENIIDESGMPKERFSAEFPKEGPSILRIQQVVRGDSAAYFCASSPTTGIQGNYGYTFGSGTRLTVV.

The V gene is TRBV7-9, the J gene TRBJ2-2, with 7 bases lining up with TRBD1. CDR3 length equals 17 residues. Germline-derived CDR1 and CDR2 are SEHNR and FQNEAQ (reference sequence). V shed 5 bases, J shed 0 bases, and the junction held 9 bases outside the gene matches. This CDR3 reads CASSRGRQNSNTGELFF. In DNA, the CDR3 is TGTGCCAGCAGCAGGGGGCGACAGAATTCGAACACCGGGGAGCTGTTTTTT.

There are a few counts of this clone. V gene TRBV6-1 combines with J gene TRBJ1-6, with D perhaps matching TRBD1 (6 bases). Germline V gives CDR1 MNHNS, CDR2 SASEGT. V shed 3 bases and J shed 7 bases, with 10 bases lying between them. CDR3 length: 14 residues. Here the CDR3 reads CASSELRGNSPLHF. In DNA, the CDR3 is TGTGCCAGCAGTGAGTTAAGGGGGAATTCACCCCTCCACTTT.

This clone was seen a few times. The CDR3 DNA reads as TGTGCCAGCAGCTCACAGGGGCTGGAGCAGTACTTC. Translation: CASSSQGLEQYF. The chain recombines TRBV7-2 with TRBJ2-7; 7 bases match TRBD1. The CDR3 has 12 amino acids. The ends lost 4 bases at V and 7 bases at J; junction bases unmatched: 4. Looked up from germline, CDR1 is SGHTA and CDR2 is FQGNSA. The whole variable domain, remainder taken from reference TRBV7-2 and TRBJ2-7, is GAGVSQSPSNKVTEKGKDVELRCDPISGHTALYWYRQSLGQGLEFLIYFQGNSAPDKSGLPSDRFSAERTGGSVSTLTIQRTQQEDSAVYLCASSSQGLEQYFGPGTRLTVT.

V gene TRBV5-5 combines with J gene TRBJ1-5, with D tentatively TRBD1 (5 bases). Germline V gives CDR1 SGHKS, CDR2 YYEKEE (reference sequence). This CDR3 has 15 amino acids. With 4 bases removed from V and 3 bases from J, the gap between germline ends came to 14 bases. In DNA form, the CDR3 reads TGTGCCAGCAGCCCGGTGGGGCAAACCAATCAGCCCCAGCATTTT. Translating gives CASSPVGQTNQPQHF.

The V and J genes are TRBV3-1 (or the pseudogene TRBV3-2) and TRBJ2-5; possibly TRBD2 for D (6 bases). CDR1 is LGHDT and CDR2 is YNNKEL in the germline V gene (reference sequence). Trimming took 4 bases from V and 7 from J, leaving 22 bases between them. This CDR3 has 16 residues. The CDR3 reads CASSPLRRGQEGTQYF. The DNA for the CDR3 is TGTGCCAGCAGCCCACTCCGGAGGGGCCAAGAGGGGACCCAGTACTTC.

This chain uses TRBV7-9 with TRBJ2-1; 9 bases match TRBD1. Per germline, CDR1 SEHNR and CDR2 FQNEAQ (reference sequence). This CDR3 comprises 15 residues. With 3 bases clipped from V and 7 bases from J, the junction kept 7 bases outside the gene matches. CDR3: CASSLGTGRSNEQFF. The CDR3 region has the DNA TGTGCCAGCAGCTTGGGGACAGGGAGAAGTAATGAGCAGTTCTTC.

This clone showed up just a few times. The chain couples TRBV27 to TRBJ1-5; D is unclear. Germline lookup yields CDR1 MNHEY and CDR2 SMNVEV (reference sequence). The CDR3 consists of 13 residues. V dropped 6 bases and J dropped 7 bases, with 13 bases sitting between them. CDR3 in amino acids: CASSPGKKQPQHF. The CDR3, as DNA: TGTGCCAGCAGCCCCGGGAAGAAGCAGCCCCAGCATTTT.

This sequence joins TRBV3-1 (or the pseudogene TRBV3-2) and TRBJ2-5; 9 bases match TRBD2. Germline-derived CDR1 and CDR2 are LGHDT and YNNKEL (reference sequence). V gave up 2 bases and J gave up 5 bases; unmatched junction bases: 6. The CDR3 has 15 amino acids. CDR3 sequence reads: CASSQRGGAGETQYF. The CDR3 bases are TGTGCCAGCAGCCAACGCGGGGGGGCCGGGGAGACCCAGTACTTC.